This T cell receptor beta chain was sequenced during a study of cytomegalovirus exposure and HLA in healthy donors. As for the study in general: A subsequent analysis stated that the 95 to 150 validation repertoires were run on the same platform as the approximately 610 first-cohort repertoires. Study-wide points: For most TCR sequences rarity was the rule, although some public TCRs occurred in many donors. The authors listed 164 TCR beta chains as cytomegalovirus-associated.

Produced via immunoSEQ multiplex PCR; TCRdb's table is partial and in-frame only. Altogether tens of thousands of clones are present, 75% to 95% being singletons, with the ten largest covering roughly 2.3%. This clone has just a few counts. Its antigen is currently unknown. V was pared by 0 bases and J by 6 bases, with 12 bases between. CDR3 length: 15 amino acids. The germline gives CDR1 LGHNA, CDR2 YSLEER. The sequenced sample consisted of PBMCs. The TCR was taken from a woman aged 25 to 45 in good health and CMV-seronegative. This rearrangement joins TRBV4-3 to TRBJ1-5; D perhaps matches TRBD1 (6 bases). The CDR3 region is CASSQDYRESQPQHF. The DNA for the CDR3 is TGCGCCAGCAGCCAAGACTACAGGGAGAGTCAGCCCCAGCATTTT.